This T cell receptor beta chain appears in the sequencing data of a study of blood T cell repertoires in COVID-19 (dated by TCRdb to 2019 to 2021). With regard to the full study: The collaborator samples originated in the United States, Italy and Spain and spanned the acute and convalescent phases of COVID-19. Nearly every sample came with metadata listing a de-identified subject ID, COVID-19 status, age in years and sex. Where available, HLA class I and class II types were obtained from metadata supplied by the sample provider rather than from assay-based typing. The prospective study material was composed of cDNA or gDNA derived from T cells, B-cell-depleted T cells, or PBMCs. Deeply sampled blood TCRbeta repertoires from subjects exposed to, actively infected with, or recovered from COVID-19 were included in the dataset. The repertoires were released in a freely available public database meant as a resource for research on the immune response to SARS-CoV-2. Samples came from the ongoing ImmuneRACE study (first 160 participants) plus 1,254 subjects from 6 global collaborators. General findings and caveats noted by the study authors: Clinical and demographic metadata were provided uncurated, with the amount varying by source and participant.

The CDR1 and CDR2 encoded by the germline V gene (reference sequence) are SGHKS and YYEKEE. At the junction V is shortened by 3 bases and J by 7 bases; bases outside the gene matches: 10. The CDR3 goes from the cysteine to the phenylalanine over 16 residues. Only the CDR3 part of the read is kept: 48 bases, read in frame from the first base. About this clone: Its binding antigen is unknown. Base qualities are missing; no much larger clone stands one base away.

TCRbeta CDR3 regions were amplified from genomic DNA using the immunoSEQ Assay, a bias-controlled multiplex PCR. Per the source publication's procedure: The number of nucleated cells in each sample was estimated from the amplification of reference gene primers within the assay. To quantify the absolute abundance of each unique TCRbeta CDR3 rearrangement, sequence reads were collapsed and filtered. For each sample, productive Simpson clonality was calculated as the square root of Simpson's diversity index over productive rearrangements. TCRdb obtained this table from immuneACCESS and retained in-frame rearrangements with V and J assigned. These tables miss some clones; where compared with another copy, unresolved V genes account for less than half of the shortfall, and the remainder is unexplained. V and J calls plus clone size are reproduced from that table; the DNA served to infer D and trimming. This sample comprises about 380,000 clones, over 75% of them detected only once. Clones ranked in the top ten supply 1.3% of the sample.

Enrolling through a virtual design, the prospective study's participants ranged in age from roughly 18 to 90 years and lived across 24 United States geographic areas. In the prospective study, cohorts were assigned on the basis of participant-reported clinical history obtained from a screening survey and a study questionnaire. For ImmuneRACE Cohort 3, a participant was defined as recovered based on two consecutive negative NP/OP PCR tests, clearance by a healthcare professional, or resolution of symptoms. In the prospective study, whole blood, serum and a nasopharyngeal or oropharyngeal swab were collected from each participant by mobile phlebotomists. Participants in the prospective study had the option to provide additional blood draws and questionnaires over a roughly two-month period. Prospective study blood samples were shipped either frozen or at room temperature before DNA extraction.

The V and J genes are TRBV5-5 and TRBJ1-4, and 9 bases in between align with TRBD1. This sequence was found in a man younger than 45 who had recovered from COVID-19. The sample was PBMCs or T cells enriched from blood (not recorded which). The CDR3 here reads CASSSSGQGFIEKLFF. The bases read TGTGCCAGCAGCTCCTCGGGACAGGGCTTCATTGAAAAACTGTTTTTT.